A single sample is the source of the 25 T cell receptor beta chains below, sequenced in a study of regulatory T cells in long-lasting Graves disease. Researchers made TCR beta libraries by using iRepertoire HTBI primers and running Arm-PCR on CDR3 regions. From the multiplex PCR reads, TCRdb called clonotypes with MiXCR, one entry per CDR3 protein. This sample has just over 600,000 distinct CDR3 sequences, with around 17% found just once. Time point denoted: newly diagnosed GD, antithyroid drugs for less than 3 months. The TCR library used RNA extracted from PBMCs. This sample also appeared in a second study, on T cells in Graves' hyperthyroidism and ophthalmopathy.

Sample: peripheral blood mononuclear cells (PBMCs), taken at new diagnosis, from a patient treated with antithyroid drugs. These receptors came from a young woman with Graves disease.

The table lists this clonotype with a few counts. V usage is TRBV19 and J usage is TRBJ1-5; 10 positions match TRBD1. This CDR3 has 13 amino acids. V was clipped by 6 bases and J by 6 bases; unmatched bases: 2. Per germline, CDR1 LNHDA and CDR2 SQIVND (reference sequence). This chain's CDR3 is CASRTGGSQPQHF. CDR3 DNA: TGTGCCAGTAGGACAGGGGGCAGTCAGCCCCAGCATTTT.

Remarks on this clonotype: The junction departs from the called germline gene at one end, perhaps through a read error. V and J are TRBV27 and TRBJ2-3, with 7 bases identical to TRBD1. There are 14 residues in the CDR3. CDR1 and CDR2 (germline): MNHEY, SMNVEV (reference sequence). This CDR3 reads CASSKRQGRNTQYF. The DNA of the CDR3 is TGTGCTAGCAGTAAACGACAGGGCAGGAATACGCAGTATTTT.

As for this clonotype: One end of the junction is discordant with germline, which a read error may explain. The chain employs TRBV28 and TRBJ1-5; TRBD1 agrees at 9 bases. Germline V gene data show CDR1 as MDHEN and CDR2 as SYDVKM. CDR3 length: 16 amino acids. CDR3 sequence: CASQKTLGTGSFPQHF. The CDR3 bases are TGTGCCAGCCAAAAAACCCTTGGGACAGGGAGTTTTCCCCAGCACTTT.

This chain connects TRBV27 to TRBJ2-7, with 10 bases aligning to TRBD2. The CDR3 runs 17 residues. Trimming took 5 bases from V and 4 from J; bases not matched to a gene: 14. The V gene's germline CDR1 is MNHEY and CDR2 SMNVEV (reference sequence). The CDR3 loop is CASSLQIPLAGAYEQYF. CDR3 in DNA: TGTGCCAGCAGTCTACAAATCCCCCTAGCGGGAGCTTACGAGCAGTACTTC.

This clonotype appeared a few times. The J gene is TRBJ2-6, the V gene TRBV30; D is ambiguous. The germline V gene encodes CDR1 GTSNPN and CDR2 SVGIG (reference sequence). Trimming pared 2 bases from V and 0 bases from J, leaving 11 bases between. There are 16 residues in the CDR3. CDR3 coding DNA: TGTGCCTGGAGTTCCGGAAGTACCTCTGGGGCCAACGTCCTGACTTTC. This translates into CAWSSGSTSGANVLTF.

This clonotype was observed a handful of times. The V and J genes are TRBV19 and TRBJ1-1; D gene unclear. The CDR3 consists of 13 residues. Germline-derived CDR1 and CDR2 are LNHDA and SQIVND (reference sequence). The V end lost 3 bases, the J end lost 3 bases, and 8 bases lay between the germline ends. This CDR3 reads CASSIDSHTEAFF. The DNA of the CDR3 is TGTGCCAGTAGTATCGATAGTCACACTGAAGCTTTCTTT.

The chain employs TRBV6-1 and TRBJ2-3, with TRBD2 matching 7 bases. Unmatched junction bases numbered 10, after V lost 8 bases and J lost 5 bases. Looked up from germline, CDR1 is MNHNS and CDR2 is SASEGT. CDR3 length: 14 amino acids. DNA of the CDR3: TGTGCCAGCGAGGCTAGCGGAGGCCGAGATACGCAGTATTTT. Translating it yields CASEASGGRDTQYF.

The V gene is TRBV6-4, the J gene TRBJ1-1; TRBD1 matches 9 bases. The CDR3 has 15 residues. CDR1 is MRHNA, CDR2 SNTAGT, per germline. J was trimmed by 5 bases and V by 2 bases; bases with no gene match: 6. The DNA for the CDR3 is TGTGCCAGCAGTGACACCGGGACAGGGAGGACTGAAGCTTTCTTT. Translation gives CASSDTGTGRTEAFF.

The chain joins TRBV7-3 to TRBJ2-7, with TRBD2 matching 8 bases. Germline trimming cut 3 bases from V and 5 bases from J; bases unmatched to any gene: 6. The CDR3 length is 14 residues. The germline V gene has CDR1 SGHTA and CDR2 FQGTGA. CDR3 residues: CASSLTGTRDEQYF. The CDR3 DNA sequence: TGTGCCAGCAGCTTGACCGGGACTAGAGACGAGCAGTACTTC.

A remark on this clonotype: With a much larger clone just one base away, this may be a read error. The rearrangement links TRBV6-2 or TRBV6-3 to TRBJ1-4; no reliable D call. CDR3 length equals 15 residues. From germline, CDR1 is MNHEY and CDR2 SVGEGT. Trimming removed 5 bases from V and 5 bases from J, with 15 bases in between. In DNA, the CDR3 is TGTGCCAGCAGTCGGACGTCCAGTAGGAATGAAAAACTGTTTTTT. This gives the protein CASSRTSSRNEKLFF.

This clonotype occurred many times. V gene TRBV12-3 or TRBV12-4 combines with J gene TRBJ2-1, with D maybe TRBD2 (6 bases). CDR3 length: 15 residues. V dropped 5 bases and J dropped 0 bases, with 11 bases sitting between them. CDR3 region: CASSGAGLSYNEQFF. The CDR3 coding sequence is TGTGCCAGCAGTGGAGCGGGCCTCTCCTACAATGAGCAGTTCTTC.

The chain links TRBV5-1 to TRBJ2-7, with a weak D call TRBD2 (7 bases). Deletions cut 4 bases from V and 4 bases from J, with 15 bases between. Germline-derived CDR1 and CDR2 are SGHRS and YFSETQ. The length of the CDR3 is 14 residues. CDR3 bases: TGCGCCAGCAGCGCCCAGGAGGGGGGGTACGAGCAGTACTTC. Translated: CASSAQEGGYEQYF.

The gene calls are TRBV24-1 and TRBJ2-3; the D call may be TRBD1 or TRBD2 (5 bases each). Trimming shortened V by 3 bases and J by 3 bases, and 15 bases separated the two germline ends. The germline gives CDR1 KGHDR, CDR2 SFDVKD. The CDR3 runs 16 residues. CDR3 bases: TGTGCCACCAGTGATCCCAATAGCGCAGGGACAGATACGCAGTATTTT. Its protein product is CATSDPNSAGTDTQYF.

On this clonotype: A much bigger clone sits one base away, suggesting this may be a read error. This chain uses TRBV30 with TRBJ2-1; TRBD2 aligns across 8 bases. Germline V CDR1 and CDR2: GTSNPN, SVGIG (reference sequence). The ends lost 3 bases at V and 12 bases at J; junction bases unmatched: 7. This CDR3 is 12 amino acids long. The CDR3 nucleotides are TGTGCCTGGAGCATTACTAGCGGTAGGCAGTTCTTC. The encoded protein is CAWSITSGRQFF.

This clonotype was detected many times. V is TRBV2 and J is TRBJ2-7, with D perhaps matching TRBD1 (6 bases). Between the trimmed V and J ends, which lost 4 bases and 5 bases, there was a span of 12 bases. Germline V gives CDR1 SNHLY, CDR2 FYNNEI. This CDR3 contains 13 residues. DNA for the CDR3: TGTGCCAGCAGTGGACACAGGGCTGACGAGCAGTACTTC. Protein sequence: CASSGHRADEQYF. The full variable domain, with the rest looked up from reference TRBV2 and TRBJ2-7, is EPEVTQTPSHQVTQMGQEVILRCVPISNHLYFYWYRQILGQKVEFLVSFYNNEISEKSEIFDDQFSVERPDGSNFTLKIRSTKLEDSAMYFCASSGHRADEQYFGPGTRLTVT.

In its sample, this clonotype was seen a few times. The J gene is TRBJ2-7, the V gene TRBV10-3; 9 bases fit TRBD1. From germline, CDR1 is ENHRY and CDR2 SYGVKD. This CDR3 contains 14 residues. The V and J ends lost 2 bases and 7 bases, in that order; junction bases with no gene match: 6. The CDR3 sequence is CAISEGTGFSEQYF. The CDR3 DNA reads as TGTGCCATCAGTGAGGGGACAGGGTTTAGTGAGCAGTACTTC.

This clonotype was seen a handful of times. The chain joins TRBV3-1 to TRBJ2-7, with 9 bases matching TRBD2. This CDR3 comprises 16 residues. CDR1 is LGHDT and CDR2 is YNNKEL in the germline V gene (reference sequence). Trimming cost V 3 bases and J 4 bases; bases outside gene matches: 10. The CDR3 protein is CASSQSTSGAAYEQYF. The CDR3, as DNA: TGTGCCAGCAGCCAGTCGACTAGCGGAGCTGCGTACGAGCAGTACTTC.

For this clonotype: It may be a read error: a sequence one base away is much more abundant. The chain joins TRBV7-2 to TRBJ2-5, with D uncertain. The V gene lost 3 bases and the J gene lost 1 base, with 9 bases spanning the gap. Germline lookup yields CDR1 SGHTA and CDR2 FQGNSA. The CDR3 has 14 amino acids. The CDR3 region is CASSFVGTQETQYF. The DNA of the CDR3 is TGTGCCAGCAGCTTTGTGGGTACCCAAGAGACCCAGTACTTC.

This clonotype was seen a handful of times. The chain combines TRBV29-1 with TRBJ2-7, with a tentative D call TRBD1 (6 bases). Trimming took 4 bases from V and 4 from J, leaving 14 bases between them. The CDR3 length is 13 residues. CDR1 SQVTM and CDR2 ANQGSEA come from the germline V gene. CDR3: CSVVGQLEYEQYF. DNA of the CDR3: TGCAGCGTTGTCGGACAGTTAGAATACGAGCAGTACTTC.

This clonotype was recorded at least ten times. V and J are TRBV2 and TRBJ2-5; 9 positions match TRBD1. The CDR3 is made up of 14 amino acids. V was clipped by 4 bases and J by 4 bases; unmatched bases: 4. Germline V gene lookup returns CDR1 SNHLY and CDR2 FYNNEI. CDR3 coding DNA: TGTGCCAGCAGTGGACAGGGGGTTCGAGAGACCCAGTACTTC. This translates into CASSGQGVRETQYF.

CDR3 bases: TGTGCCAGCAGCTTCTATGGGGGCAAGGAAAATTCACCCCTCCACTTT. Translated: CASSFYGGKENSPLHF. The V gene is TRBV7-2, the J gene TRBJ1-6, with a possible D match to TRBD1 (6 bases). Trimming removed 3 bases from V and 7 bases from J, with 16 bases in between. This CDR3 contains 16 residues. Per germline, CDR1 SGHTA and CDR2 FQGNSA.

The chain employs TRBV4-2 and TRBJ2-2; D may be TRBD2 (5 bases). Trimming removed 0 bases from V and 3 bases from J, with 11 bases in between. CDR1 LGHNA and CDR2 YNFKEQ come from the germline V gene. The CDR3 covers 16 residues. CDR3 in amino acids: CASSQDVEEYTGELFF. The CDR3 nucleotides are TGTGCCAGCAGCCAAGATGTGGAGGAGTACACCGGGGAGCTGTTTTTT.

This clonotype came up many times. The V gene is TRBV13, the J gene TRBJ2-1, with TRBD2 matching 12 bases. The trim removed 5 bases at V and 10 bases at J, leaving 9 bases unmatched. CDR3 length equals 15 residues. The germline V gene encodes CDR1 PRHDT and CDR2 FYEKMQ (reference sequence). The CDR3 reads CASSTRGLAGIEQFF. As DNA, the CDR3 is TGTGCCAGCAGCACGAGAGGACTAGCGGGAATCGAGCAGTTCTTC.

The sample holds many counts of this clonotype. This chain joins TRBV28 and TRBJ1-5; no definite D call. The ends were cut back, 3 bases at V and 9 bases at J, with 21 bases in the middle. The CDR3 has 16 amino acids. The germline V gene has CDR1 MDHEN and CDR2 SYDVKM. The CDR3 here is CASSFSDRLSDRPQHF. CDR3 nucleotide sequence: TGTGCCAGCAGTTTTTCAGACCGACTGAGTGATCGGCCCCAGCATTTT.

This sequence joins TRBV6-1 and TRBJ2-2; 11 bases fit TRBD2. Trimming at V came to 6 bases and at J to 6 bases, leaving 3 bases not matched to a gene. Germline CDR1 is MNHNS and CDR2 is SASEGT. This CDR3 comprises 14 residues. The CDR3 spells CASRPTSGAGELFF. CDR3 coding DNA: TGTGCCAGCAGGCCGACTAGCGGGGCCGGGGAGCTGTTTTTT.